The 9 T cell receptor beta chains listed next were all sequenced from one sample in a study of CD8 T cells in ankylosing spondylitis. One entry per CDR3 protein results from TCRdb running MiXCR on the 5' RACE reads. The sample has about 200,000 distinct CDR3 sequences; roughly 13% are singletons. The source material was blood, either unsorted or a sorted T cell fraction (not recorded which). The receptors stem from a male donor with ankylosing spondylitis or in good health (not recorded which).

This CDR3 reads CASSPPGRDWGMNTEAFF. The CDR3 nucleotides read TGCGCCAGCAGCCCCCCGGGCAGGGACTGGGGGATGAACACTGAAGCTTTCTTT. The chain uses TRBV5-1 and TRBJ1-1; a weak D match, TRBD1 (5 bases). The V gene lost 4 bases and the J gene lost 0 bases, with 22 bases spanning the gap. The CDR3 is 18 residues long. Germline V gives CDR1 SGHRS, CDR2 YFSETQ.

This chain links TRBV20-1 with TRBJ2-2; a weak D match, TRBD2 (5 bases). Germline V CDR1 and CDR2: DFQATT, SNEGSKA (reference sequence). The CDR3 extends over 14 amino acids. V lost 0 bases and J lost 5, with 10 bases in between. CDR3 sequence reads: CSARDPTTTGELFF. The CDR3, as DNA: TGCAGTGCTAGAGACCCGACTACGACCGGGGAGCTGTTTTTT.

This clonotype occurred many times. The rearrangement uses TRBV4-1 and TRBJ2-7; 8 bases map to TRBD1. J was trimmed by 6 bases and V by 1 base; bases with no gene match: 5. Per the germline V gene, CDR1 is MGHRA and CDR2 is YSYEKL. The CDR3 has 14 amino acids. CDR3 region: CASSQGQGTGEQYF. The CDR3 DNA reads as TGCGCCAGCAGCCAAGGACAGGGGACAGGCGAGCAGTACTTC.

This clonotype was counted a few times. DNA of the CDR3: TGTGCTAGTGGCTTTCTAGGGTATCTGTTCTTC. This codes for CASGFLGYLFF. The J gene is TRBJ2-1, the V gene TRBV12-5, with no clear D. Germline V CDR1 and CDR2: LGHNT, FRNRAP. The V end lost 6 bases, the J end lost 15 bases, and 15 bases lay between the germline ends. The CDR3 sequence is 11 residues long.

This clonotype was seen ten or more times. The V call is TRBV2, the J call TRBJ2-1, with 15 bases identical to TRBD2. Germline V gene lookup returns CDR1 SNHLY and CDR2 FYNNEI. This CDR3 spans 15 amino acids. Germline trimming cut 8 bases from V and 6 bases from J; bases unmatched to any gene: 5. DNA of the CDR3: TGTGCCAGCGGATCGGGACTAGCGGGAGGCAATGAGCAGTTCTTC. It encodes CASGSGLAGGNEQFF.

The chain links TRBV20-1 to TRBJ2-7; TRBD2 aligns across 7 bases. This CDR3 spans 14 amino acids. V trimming: 6 bases; J trimming: 3 bases; junction bases outside the gene matches: 11. CDR1 and CDR2 from the germline V gene are DFQATT and SNEGSKA (reference sequence). CDR3 sequence: CSARGRAGVYEQYF. The CDR3 DNA reads as TGCAGTGCCCGGGGGAGGGCTGGTGTCTACGAGCAGTACTTC.

The rearrangement joins TRBV4-1 to TRBJ2-2, with D unclear. CDR3 length equals 14 residues. Trimming cost V 4 bases and J 2 bases, with 8 bases left between them. CDR1 and CDR2 (germline): MGHRA, YSYEKL. This chain's CDR3 is CASSPTSNTGELFF. The CDR3 DNA reads TGCGCCAGCAGCCCCACTTCTAACACCGGGGAGCTGTTTTTT.

This clonotype was seen ten or more times. The chain carries TRBV30 and TRBJ2-1, with 7 positions matching TRBD2. This CDR3 contains 11 residues. Germline CDR1 GTSNPN, CDR2 SVGIG (reference sequence). With V trimmed by 5 bases and J by 13 bases, 8 bases remained unmatched. In nucleotides, the CDR3 is TGTGCCTGGGAAGCGGGGAGCGTTCAGTTCTTC. Its translation: CAWEAGSVQFF.

The rearrangement uses TRBV7-9 and TRBJ1-1; no clear D. V was cut by 0 bases and J by 4 bases, with 12 bases left in between. Germline V lookup: CDR1 SEHNR, CDR2 FQNEAQ (reference sequence). This CDR3 region has 15 residues. Here the CDR3 reads CASSLAGWGSTEAFF. Written as DNA, the CDR3 is TGTGCCAGCAGCTTAGCGGGGTGGGGTAGCACTGAAGCTTTCTTT.